This TCR beta chain came from a study of T cells in Graves' hyperthyroidism and ophthalmopathy. In making diagnoses, clinical symptoms, serum thyroxine and TRAb, thyroid ultrasound and orbital computed tomography were all used. This clonotype was recorded many times. Amplified TCR beta CDR3 regions derived from RNA transcripts. The primer set for the first-round RT-PCR of the TCR CDR3 was HTBI. TCRdb processed the multiplex PCR reads anew with MiXCR; each CDR3 protein has one entry. The sample yields 300,000 to 350,000 distinct CDR3 sequences, approximately 15% seen once. The CDR3 sequence is 17 residues long. Germline-derived CDR1 and CDR2 are SGHAT and FQNNGV. V was pared by 5 bases and J by 0 bases, with 5 bases of the junction left unmatched.

The sequence was collected from a woman aged 30 to 39 with Graves' hyperthyroidism. The sample comprised blood. The chain joins TRBV11-2 to TRBJ2-3, with 13 bases identical to TRBD2. The CDR3 is CASSDGTSGISTDTQYF. The CDR3 DNA follows: TGTGCCAGCAGCGATGGGACTAGCGGGATTAGCACAGATACGCAGTATTTT.